These 26 T cell receptor beta chains were all obtained from the same sample, sequenced in a study of blood T cell repertoires in COVID-19. The repertoire was sequenced with immunoSEQ multiplex PCR; TCRdb's copy has only in-frame clones and lacks some. In the table there are some 200,000 clones, 70% to 85% of which are singletons. Input material: peripheral blood. The receptors derive from a middle-aged woman who had recovered from COVID-19.

The gene calls are TRBV5-1 and TRBJ1-2, with D possibly being TRBD1 (5 bases). Trimming took off 7 bases at V and 3 bases at J, with 13 bases between the two ends. The CDR3 is 13 residues long. Germline assignment: CDR1 SGHRS and CDR2 YFSETQ. In nucleotides, the CDR3 is TGCGCCAGCGGGGTCGACAGCTACTATGGCTACACCTTC. Residues: CASGVDSYYGYTF.

The genes are TRBV7-2 and TRBJ1-3, with D perhaps TRBD1 (5 bases). Germline assignment: CDR1 SGHTA and CDR2 FQGNSA. V shed 1 base and J shed 4 bases, with 17 bases lying between them. The CDR3 has 17 amino acids. CDR3 loop: CASSLEYFGARGNTIYF. In DNA, the CDR3 is TGTGCCAGCAGCTTAGAATATTTTGGGGCGCGGGGAAACACCATATATTTT.

This rearrangement joins TRBV7-6 to TRBJ1-1, with 7 bases that match TRBD1. Germline V gene data show CDR1 as SGHVS and CDR2 as FNYEAQ. Trimming at V came to 11 bases and at J to 0 bases, leaving 0 bases not matched to a gene. This CDR3 contains 11 residues. CDR3 bases: TGTGCCGGACAGGTGAACACTGAAGCTTTCTTT. It specifies CAGQVNTEAFF. Complete variable domain (other parts from reference TRBV7-6 and TRBJ1-1): GAGVSQSPRYKVTKRGQDVALRCDPISGHVSLYWYRQALGQGPEFLTYFNYEAQQDKSGLPNDRFSAERPEGSISTLTIQRTEQRDSAMYRCAGQVNTEAFFGQGTRLTVV.

The V gene is TRBV19, the J gene TRBJ1-5, with D tentatively TRBD1 (6 bases). V dropped 6 bases and J dropped 4 bases, with 10 bases sitting between them. This CDR3 comprises 13 residues. The germline gives CDR1 LNHDA, CDR2 SQIVND (reference sequence). The CDR3 sequence: CASSQTGNQPQHF. CDR3 nucleotide sequence: TGTGCCAGTAGCCAGACAGGTAATCAGCCCCAGCATTTT.

V usage is TRBV11-3 and J usage is TRBJ1-4; D is perhaps TRBD1 (6 bases). Trimming left V 1 base short and J 8 bases short, with 8 bases between. CDR1 is SGHNT, CDR2 YENEEA, per germline. The CDR3 totals 13 residues. The CDR3 sequence is CASSLGTAEKLFF. As DNA, the CDR3 is TGTGCCAGCAGCTTAGGGACAGCCGAAAAACTGTTTTTT.

V is TRBV9 and J is TRBJ1-6; 7 positions match TRBD1. J was trimmed by 7 bases and V by 4 bases; bases with no gene match: 8. This CDR3 is built from 15 residues. Germline lookup yields CDR1 SGDLS and CDR2 YYNGEE. This CDR3 reads CASSPGGQRNSPLHF. In nucleotides, the CDR3 is TGTGCCAGCAGCCCCGGGGGACAGCGAAATTCACCCCTCCACTTT.

The J gene is TRBJ2-7, the V gene TRBV6-5; 13 bases line up with TRBD2. Germline V lookup: CDR1 MNHEY, CDR2 SVGAGI. Unmatched junction bases numbered 5, after V lost 7 bases and J lost 2 bases. The CDR3 loop spans 15 amino acids. CDR3: CASNPLAGGPYEQYF. The CDR3 nucleotides read TGTGCCAGCAACCCACTAGCGGGGGGGCCCTACGAGCAGTACTTC.

V gene TRBV19 combines with J gene TRBJ1-1, with D hard to call. Germline V gene data show CDR1 as LNHDA and CDR2 as SQIVND (reference sequence). The CDR3 is made up of 13 amino acids. Trimming took 9 bases from V and 0 from J, leaving 11 bases between them. This CDR3 is CASGWPVNTEAFF. The CDR3, as DNA: TGTGCCAGCGGGTGGCCCGTGAACACTGAAGCTTTCTTT.

The CDR3 sequence: CASSPRRDNEQFF. The CDR3 region has the DNA TGTGCCAGCAGCCCGCGGAGGGACAATGAGCAGTTCTTC. V usage is TRBV7-9 and J usage is TRBJ2-1; the D gene is possibly TRBD2 (6 bases). The CDR3 runs to 13 residues. In germline, CDR1 is SEHNR, CDR2 FQNEAQ (reference sequence). V lost 5 bases and J 5 bases, leaving 10 bases between the germline ends. The full variable domain, in which reference TRBV7-9 and TRBJ2-1 provide the parts outside the CDR3, is DTGVSQNPRHKITKRGQNVTFRCDPISEHNRLYWYRQTLGQGPEFLTYFQNEAQLEKSRLLSDRFSAERPKGSFSTLEIQRTEQGDSAMYLCASSPRRDNEQFFGPGTRLTVL.

As concerns this clone: This same CDR3 is encoded by further DNA sequences in the sample. The chain combines TRBV28 with TRBJ1-2; 9 bases agree with TRBD1. Germline loops: CDR1 MDHEN, CDR2 SYDVKM. V was clipped by 4 bases and J by 5 bases; unmatched bases: 5. The CDR3 is 14 residues long. CDR3 in amino acids: CASSSIGTGYGYTF. In nucleotides, the CDR3 is TGTGCCAGCAGTTCCATAGGGACAGGGTATGGCTACACCTTC.

V and J are TRBV24-1 and TRBJ2-3; 8 bases fit TRBD2. Germline loops: CDR1 KGHDR, CDR2 SFDVKD. The V gene end was trimmed by 3 bases and the J gene end by 2 bases; junction bases not matched to a gene: 6. This CDR3 contains 16 residues. CDR3 region: CATSDGRGGVTDTQYF. CDR3 DNA sequence: TGTGCCACCAGTGATGGCCGGGGGGGTGTCACAGATACGCAGTATTTT.

V gene TRBV29-1 combines with J gene TRBJ1-1; D call uncertain. Deletions cut 5 bases from V and 6 bases from J, with 22 bases between. Germline loops: CDR1 SQVTM, CDR2 ANQGSEA. The CDR3 runs 15 residues. The CDR3 loop reads CSVRYFNSFAAEAFF. The CDR3 DNA sequence: TGCAGCGTTAGGTATTTTAACAGCTTCGCCGCTGAAGCTTTCTTT.

V is TRBV19 and J is TRBJ1-3; 7 positions match TRBD1. J gave up 2 bases and V 7 bases, and 5 bases lay outside the gene matches. The CDR3 spans 14 residues. Looked up from germline, CDR1 is LNHDA and CDR2 is SQIVND (reference sequence). The CDR3, as DNA: TGTGCCAGTACCCTGACAGGGACTGGAAACACCATATATTTT. Encoded protein: CASTLTGTGNTIYF.

The V and J genes are TRBV7-2 and TRBJ2-4, with 8 bases that match TRBD2. The CDR3 sequence is 16 residues long. With V trimmed by 5 bases and J by 0 bases, 6 bases remained unmatched. Germline CDR1 SGHTA, CDR2 FQGNSA. CDR3 in amino acids: CASSPLAGVAKNIQYF. DNA for the CDR3: TGTGCCAGCAGCCCCCTAGCGGGCGTAGCCAAAAACATTCAGTACTTC.

Remarks on this clone: This sample also contains other DNA sequences that code for the same CDR3. This chain uses TRBV18 with TRBJ2-5; 7 nucleotides match TRBD2. Unmatched junction bases numbered 7, after V lost 1 base and J lost 5 bases. The length of the CDR3 is 15 residues. Germline CDR1 and CDR2: KGHSH and LQKENI. CDR3 sequence: CASSPRRQGGETQYF. The CDR3 DNA sequence: TGTGCCAGCTCACCACGCCGGCAGGGAGGGGAGACCCAGTACTTC.

This clone appeared a single time. This CDR3 is also generated by other DNA sequences in the sample. The J gene is TRBJ1-2, the V gene TRBV3-1 (or the pseudogene TRBV3-2), with a weak D call TRBD1 (6 bases). The germline CDR1 and CDR2 sequences are LGHDT and YNNKEL (reference sequence). This CDR3 is 13 amino acids long. V was shortened by 0 bases and J by 8 bases, with 10 bases between the two germline ends. DNA of the CDR3: TGTGCCAGCAGCCAAGATAGCGGGGGCGGCTACACCTTC. As protein: CASSQDSGGGYTF.

This clone showed up just a few times. Other DNA variants within this sample encode the same CDR3. This sequence joins TRBV18 and TRBJ1-1, with 8 bases that match TRBD1. CDR3 size: 14 residues. The V gene's germline CDR1 is KGHSH and CDR2 LQKENI. After removal of 3 bases from V and 4 bases from J, the junction contained 4 bases not matched to a gene. CDR3 nucleotide sequence: TGTGCCAGCTCACCTACAGGGGGTCTCACTGAAGCTTTCTTT. Translated, it gives CASSPTGGLTEAFF.

The chain is built from TRBV28 and TRBJ1-4, with 8 positions matching TRBD1. Per germline, CDR1 MDHEN and CDR2 SYDVKM. The CDR3 contains 15 residues. The trim removed 6 bases at V and 8 bases at J, leaving 11 bases unmatched. CDR3: CASRGGQVIGEKLFF. CDR3 nucleotide sequence: TGTGCCAGCAGGGGGGGACAGGTTATAGGGGAAAAACTGTTTTTT.

The rearrangement links TRBV7-2 to TRBJ1-4; D is perhaps TRBD1 (6 bases). The length of the CDR3 is 13 residues. Trimming took 8 bases from V and 5 from J, leaving 12 bases between them. CDR1 and CDR2 from the germline V gene are SGHTA and FQGNSA. CDR3 sequence (DNA): TGTGCCAGCGGCCGGGGGGGCAATGAAAAACTGTTTTTT. Translated: CASGRGGNEKLFF. The variable domain in full, with the rest retrieved from reference TRBV7-2 and TRBJ1-4, is GAGVSQSPSNKVTEKGKDVELRCDPISGHTALYWYRQSLGQGLEFLIYFQGNSAPDKSGLPSDRFSAERTGGSVSTLTIQRTQQEDSAVYLCASGRGGNEKLFFGSGTQLSVL.

J is TRBJ1-1 and V is TRBV19; D is possibly TRBD1 (6 bases). CDR1 and CDR2 (germline): LNHDA, SQIVND (reference sequence). The V and J ends lost 4 bases and 0 bases respectively, with 6 bases between them. This CDR3 spans 13 amino acids. CDR3 sequence: CASSRQVNTEAFF. DNA of the CDR3: TGTGCCAGTAGTAGACAGGTGAACACTGAAGCTTTCTTT. The full variable domain, with the rest looked up from reference TRBV19 and TRBJ1-1, is DGGITQSPKYLFRKEGQNVTLSCEQNLNHDAMYWYRQDPGQGLRLIYYSQIVNDFQKGDIAEGYSVSREKKESFPLTVTSAQKNPTAFYLCASSRQVNTEAFFGQGTRLTVV.

This chain uses TRBV12-5 with TRBJ1-1, with TRBD1 matching 9 bases. Trimming took 1 base from V and 10 from J; bases not matched to a gene: 4. Germline V gene lookup returns CDR1 LGHNT and CDR2 FRNRAP. CDR3 size: 13 residues. CDR3 sequence (DNA): TGTGCTAGTGGTTTGGCAGGGACAGGGAGAGCTTTCTTT. Amino acids: CASGLAGTGRAFF. Full variable domain (outside the CDR3, taken from reference TRBV12-5 and TRBJ1-1): DARVTQTPRHKVTEMGQEVTMRCQPILGHNTVFWYRQTMMQGLELLAYFRNRAPLDDSGMPKDRFSAEMPDATLATLKIQPSEPRDSAVYFCASGLAGTGRAFFGQGTRLTVV.

This chain links TRBV6-5 with TRBJ1-4; maybe TRBD1 (6 bases). This CDR3 region has 14 residues. Germline values: CDR1 MNHEY, CDR2 SVGAGI. V shed 2 bases and J shed 5 bases, with 9 bases lying between them. The chain's CDR3 is CASSYDRRNEKLFF. Here the CDR3 DNA reads TGTGCCAGCAGTTACGACAGGAGAAATGAAAAACTGTTTTTT.

The chain recombines TRBV5-6 with TRBJ2-7; D is unclear. The CDR3 runs to 12 residues. Trimming shortened V by 1 base and J by 3 bases, and 5 bases separated the two germline ends. Germline V lookup: CDR1 SGHDT, CDR2 YYEEEE. This chain's CDR3 is CASSLPNYEQYF. The CDR3 DNA reads as TGTGCCAGCAGCTTGCCAAACTACGAGCAGTACTTC.

In this sample, this clone turned up once. The rearrangement links TRBV5-1 to TRBJ2-7, with 9 bases lining up with TRBD1. V lost 0 bases and J lost 5; bases outside the gene matches: 12. Germline V gives CDR1 SGHRS, CDR2 YFSETQ. There are 17 residues in the CDR3. The CDR3 is CASSLAFPGQGIDEQYF. CDR3 nucleotide sequence: TGCGCCAGCAGCTTGGCTTTCCCGGGACAGGGTATCGACGAGCAGTACTTC.

This chain joins TRBV28 and TRBJ1-2, with 8 bases aligning to TRBD1. V was clipped by 6 bases and J by 1 base; unmatched bases: 7. The CDR3 extends over 15 amino acids. Germline V gene data show CDR1 as MDHEN and CDR2 as SYDVKM. The CDR3 protein is CASSPRDRGNYGYTF. The DNA for the CDR3 is TGTGCCAGCAGCCCCCGTGACAGGGGTAACTATGGCTACACCTTC.

The chain combines TRBV11-2 with TRBJ1-4; D is possibly TRBD1 (6 bases). Between the trimmed V and J ends, which lost 4 bases and 4 bases, there was a span of 13 bases. The CDR3 loop spans 15 amino acids. CDR1 is SGHAT, CDR2 FQNNGV, per germline. The DNA for the CDR3 is TGTGCCAGCAGCTCTCTCAGGGGCGTTAATGAAAAACTGTTTTTT. It specifies CASSSLRGVNEKLFF.